The 21 T cell receptor beta chains listed next were all sequenced from one sample in a study of blood T cells in healthy people across ages (dated by TCRdb to 2014 to 2015). To prepare the library, 5' RACE was applied. TCRdb shows the sequencer as Illumina HiSeq 2500. A second PCR of about 6 to 12 cycles was run with a J-beta primer mix and a sample-barcoded 5' primer. Using fastp trimming at Q25 and MiXCR clonotype assembly, TCRdb reanalyzed the public sequencing data and kept in-frame beta chains. A single entry per CDR3 protein holds the most common genes and DNA from its merged rows. This sample lists about 640,000 distinct CDR3 sequences; around three fifths were detected once. The ten largest clones take up over 30% of the sample. Sequences were obtained from blood. Receptors originate from a man between 60 and 75 years old in good health.

This clonotype was counted a few times. The genes are TRBV13 and TRBJ2-7, with D hard to call. The germline CDR1 and CDR2 sequences are PRHDT and FYEKMQ (reference sequence). The V end lost 2 bases, the J end lost 1 base, and 12 bases lay between the germline ends. There are 15 residues in the CDR3. CDR3 in amino acids: CASSLRLEGSYEQYF. Written as DNA, the CDR3 is TGTGCCAGCAGCTTACGTCTGGAAGGGTCCTACGAGCAGTACTTC.

This clonotype was counted between two and nine times. This chain links TRBV7-8 with TRBJ2-5; D unclear. The CDR3 has 16 residues. Germline assignment: CDR1 SGHVS and CDR2 FQNEAQ. V lost 0 bases to trimming and J lost 0 bases, with 11 bases between them. The CDR3: CASSLARGTDQETQYF. In DNA, the CDR3 is TGTGCCAGCAGCTTAGCGCGCGGCACTGACCAAGAGACCCAGTACTTC. Full variable domain (rest looked up from reference TRBV7-8 and TRBJ2-5): GAGVSQSPRYKVAKRGQDVALRCDPISGHVSLFWYQQALGQGPEFLTYFQNEAQLDKSGLPSDRFFAERPEGSVSTLKIQRTQQEDSAVYLCASSLARGTDQETQYFGPGTRLLVL.

The chain uses TRBV20-1 and TRBJ1-1; TRBD1 matches at 7 bases. Germline trimming cut 6 bases from V and 0 bases from J; bases unmatched to any gene: 10. The V gene's germline CDR1 is DFQATT and CDR2 SNEGSKA (reference sequence). The CDR3 consists of 15 residues. In DNA, the CDR3 is TGCAGTGCCCTTGGGACAGACAGCATGAACACTGAAGCTTTCTTT. It is translated as CSALGTDSMNTEAFF.

V usage is TRBV29-1 and J usage is TRBJ2-7, with TRBD2 matching over 11 bases. The CDR3 extends over 14 amino acids. The V segment lost 3 bases and the J segment 7 bases; nucleotides outside the gene matches: 8. Germline V CDR1 and CDR2: SQVTM, ANQGSEA. The CDR3 bases are TGCAGCGTTGATGCGCTAGCGGGGGGAAATGAGCAGTACTTC. It encodes CSVDALAGGNEQYF.

The chain employs TRBV29-1 and TRBJ2-3, with 7 bases fitting TRBD1. The CDR3 extends over 14 amino acids. Germline assignment: CDR1 SQVTM and CDR2 ANQGSEA. The J segment lost 5 bases and the V segment lost 6 bases, leaving 11 bases of the junction unmatched. The CDR3 coding sequence is TGCAGCGTGGCTGGGACAGTTGGGGAAGATACGCAGTATTTT. This encodes CSVAGTVGEDTQYF.

This sequence joins TRBV10-1 and TRBJ1-1; D perhaps matches TRBD1 (6 bases). Germline lookup yields CDR1 WNHNN and CDR2 SYGVQD (reference sequence). Trimming pared 3 bases from V and 0 bases from J, leaving 17 bases between. This CDR3 has 17 amino acids. The DNA for the CDR3 is TGCGCCAGCAGTGACCACCCGGGGCAGGGGATGAACACTGAAGCTTTCTTT. Its protein product is CASSDHPGQGMNTEAFF.

The chain joins TRBV6-5 to TRBJ2-6, with a tentative D call TRBD1 (6 bases). The CDR3 contains 16 residues. Germline assignment: CDR1 MNHEY and CDR2 SVGAGI. V gave up 5 bases and J gave up 3 bases, with 14 bases separating them. The CDR3 DNA follows: TGTGCCAGCAGTAACACAGGGTTCGGTGGGGCCAACGTCCTGACTTTC. Protein product: CASSNTGFGGANVLTF.

The rearrangement uses TRBV4-2 and TRBJ2-3, with D perhaps matching TRBD2 (6 bases). Trimming pared 0 bases from V and 3 bases from J, leaving 16 bases between. The CDR3 consists of 17 residues. The germline V gene has CDR1 LGHNA and CDR2 YNFKEQ. The CDR3 DNA is TGTGCCAGCAGCCAAGATCGCGGCGGGGCGACGACAGATACGCAGTATTTT. Translated, it gives CASSQDRGGATTDTQYF.

The chain is built from TRBV29-1 and TRBJ2-5; D ambiguous. Germline lookup yields CDR1 SQVTM and CDR2 ANQGSEA. The length of the CDR3 is 11 residues. V lost 2 bases, J lost 11 bases, and 12 bases lay in between. CDR3 residues: CSVETGEQQYF. The CDR3 DNA sequence: TGCAGCGTTGAAACCGGAGAGCAGCAGTACTTC.

This clonotype was detected a few times. Written as DNA, the CDR3 is TGTGCCACCAGCAGAGTCGGCCCGCCCCAGCATTTT. The encoded protein is CATSRVGPPQHF. This sequence joins TRBV15 and TRBJ1-5; D gene uncertain. V gave up 1 base and J gave up 9 bases, with 7 bases separating them. The germline gives CDR1 LNHNV, CDR2 YYDKDF (reference sequence). CDR3 size: 12 residues.

CDR3 in amino acids: CSAGSGYEQYF. DNA for the CDR3: TGCAGTGCTGGGTCCGGCTACGAGCAGTACTTC. The chain is built from TRBV20-1 and TRBJ2-7; D remains unclear. V lost 5 bases and J lost 3, with 8 bases in between. Per germline, CDR1 DFQATT and CDR2 SNEGSKA (reference sequence). The CDR3 extends over 11 amino acids.

The chain has TRBV29-1 and TRBJ2-7; D perhaps matches TRBD1 (5 bases). Trimming left V 4 bases short and J 2 bases short, with 9 bases between. Per the germline V gene, CDR1 is SQVTM and CDR2 is ANQGSEA. The CDR3 is made up of 12 amino acids. CDR3 sequence: CSVVAGPYEQYF. Here the CDR3 DNA reads TGCAGCGTTGTAGCAGGGCCCTACGAGCAGTACTTC.

Of note for this clonotype: A junction end diverges from the germline sequence, so it may reflect a read error. This chain joins TRBV12-3 or TRBV12-4 and TRBJ1-2; a possible D gene is TRBD1 (6 bases). The CDR3 contains 16 residues. CDR3 nucleotides: TGTGCCGGCAGTTTATCCCAAAACAGGGATTACTATGGCTACACCTTC. Translation gives CAGSLSQNRDYYGYTF.

This clonotype has just one count. The rearrangement uses TRBV14 and TRBJ1-4; D is unclear. Between the trimmed V and J ends, which lost 2 bases and 7 bases, there was a span of 11 bases. Germline V CDR1 and CDR2: SGHDN, FVKESK. This CDR3 has 14 amino acids. The CDR3 DNA sequence: TGTGCCAGCAGCCAAACAGTAGCAGGTGAAAAACTGTTTTTT. Translation gives CASSQTVAGEKLFF.

The CDR3 is CASSFLPTSGAYNEQFF. In nucleotides, the CDR3 is TGTGCCAGCAGCTTTCTACCGACTAGCGGGGCCTACAATGAGCAGTTCTTC. The chain combines TRBV14 with TRBJ2-1; TRBD2 agrees at 11 bases. Germline V gene data show CDR1 as SGHDN and CDR2 as FVKESK. Germline trimming cut 5 bases from V and 2 bases from J; bases unmatched to any gene: 8. The CDR3 length is 17 residues.

About this clonotype: One end of the junction is discordant with germline, which a read error may explain. The chain uses TRBV5-1 and TRBJ2-5; D possibly corresponds to TRBD2 (6 bases). Germline-derived CDR1 and CDR2 are SGHRS and YFSETQ. There are 14 residues in the CDR3. This CDR3 is CASRFGGNQETLYF. CDR3 nucleotide sequence: TGCGCCAGCAGGTTTGGAGGGAACCAAGAGACCCTGTACTTC.

The CDR3 DNA reads TGTGCCAGCAAGCTCTTCGGGACAGGCGTTCTCGGGGCCAACGTCCTGACTTTC. Its translation: CASKLFGTGVLGANVLTF. The chain couples TRBV27 to TRBJ2-6; 8 bases fit TRBD1. Germline V gives CDR1 MNHEY, CDR2 SMNVEV (reference sequence). This CDR3 is built from 18 residues. The V and J ends lost 7 bases and 4 bases, in that order; junction bases with no gene match: 15.

The chain employs TRBV12-3 or TRBV12-4 and TRBJ1-2; tentative D call: TRBD1 (5 bases). The V gene lost 5 bases and the J gene lost 6 bases, with 7 bases spanning the gap. There are 11 residues in the CDR3. CDR3 DNA: TGTGCCAGCAGTAGGGGTCATGGCTACACCTTC. Its translation: CASSRGHGYTF.

CDR3 sequence: CATSVRGPLQETQYF. The CDR3 DNA reads as TGTGCCACCAGTGTAAGGGGGCCACTCCAAGAGACCCAGTACTTC. This sequence joins TRBV24-1 and TRBJ2-5; TRBD1 aligns across 7 bases. Trimming cost V 5 bases and J 1 base; bases outside gene matches: 6. CDR1 is KGHDR and CDR2 is SFDVKD in the germline V gene. The CDR3 sequence is 15 residues long.

A few counts support this clonotype. The V and J genes are TRBV12-3 or TRBV12-4 and TRBJ2-1; D is unresolved. V was shortened by 0 bases and J by 8 bases, with 20 bases between the two germline ends. This CDR3 comprises 17 residues. This chain's CDR3 is CASSLARKRHVWDEQFF. CDR3 DNA: TGTGCCAGCAGTTTAGCGCGAAAGAGACATGTCTGGGATGAGCAGTTCTTC.

The chain links TRBV29-1 to TRBJ2-7; 9 bases are shared with TRBD2. J gave up 0 bases and V 7 bases, and 4 bases lay outside the gene matches. Looked up from germline, CDR1 is SQVTM and CDR2 is ANQGSEA. The CDR3 has 13 amino acids. The CDR3 loop reads CSGRLADSYEQYF. DNA of the CDR3: TGCAGCGGCAGACTAGCGGACTCCTACGAGCAGTACTTC.